This T cell receptor (beta chain) appears in the sequencing data of a study of blood T cell repertoires in COVID-19 (dated by TCRdb to the early 2020s). General notes on the study: Samples from collaborators originated in the United States, Italy and Spain and spanned both the acute and convalescent phases of COVID-19. The material from the prospective study consisted of cDNA or gDNA derived from T cells, B-cell-depleted T cells, or PBMCs. Deeply sampled blood TCRbeta repertoires from subjects exposed to, actively infected with, or recovered from COVID-19 were included in the dataset. The repertoires were made available in a free public database intended to serve as a resource for research on the immune response to SARS-CoV-2. The samples were drawn from the first 160 participants of the ongoing ImmuneRACE study and from about 1,200 subjects provided by 6 global collaborators. The sample metadata nearly always contained a de-identified subject ID, COVID-19 status, age in years and sex. Where available, HLA class I and class II types were taken from metadata supplied by the sample provider and were not determined by assay-based typing. The study at large found these results: The amount of clinical and demographic metadata varied by source and participant and was provided uncurated.

The CDR3 numbers 10 residues from cysteine through phenylalanine. Of all the DNA, just the CDR3 is kept, 30 bases in frame from base 1. In Seattle, one collaborating source enrolled patients while the infection was active and tracked those patients longitudinally over the course of disease. Each collaborating institution followed its own protocols to collect whole blood in K2EDTA tubes. For TCRbeta analysis, collaborator samples were shipped as frozen whole blood, as isolated PBMCs, or as DNA extracted from either sample type. In regard to this clone: The target of this receptor is not known. No clone much larger than this one lies a single base away; base qualities are absent.

The immunoSEQ Assay, a bias-controlled multiplex PCR, was used to amplify TCRbeta CDR3 regions from genomic DNA. In the paper's pipeline: Nucleated cell counts per sample were estimated from amplification of reference gene primers within the assay. To quantify the absolute abundance of each unique TCRbeta CDR3 rearrangement, sequence reads were collapsed and filtered. Productive Simpson clonality was computed per sample as the square root of Simpson's diversity index over productive rearrangements. TCRdb obtained this table from immuneACCESS and retained in-frame rearrangements with V and J assigned. These tables miss some clones; where compared with another copy, unresolved V genes account for less than half of the shortfall, and the remainder is unexplained. V and J calls plus clone size are reproduced from that table; the DNA served to infer D and trimming. For this sample the table gives 200,000 to 250,000 clones, of which 80% to 95% were detected only once. Clones ranked in the top ten supply about 0.8% of the sample.

This sequence originates from a man between 60 and 70 years old with COVID-19, enrolled during active disease. The rearrangement joined TRBV12-2 to TRBJ1-4. TRBV12-2 is classified as a pseudogene. Source material: peripheral blood. The CDR3 loop reads CAPRFEKLFF. The DNA sequence follows: TGTGCGCCGCGGTTCGAAAAACTGTTTTTT.